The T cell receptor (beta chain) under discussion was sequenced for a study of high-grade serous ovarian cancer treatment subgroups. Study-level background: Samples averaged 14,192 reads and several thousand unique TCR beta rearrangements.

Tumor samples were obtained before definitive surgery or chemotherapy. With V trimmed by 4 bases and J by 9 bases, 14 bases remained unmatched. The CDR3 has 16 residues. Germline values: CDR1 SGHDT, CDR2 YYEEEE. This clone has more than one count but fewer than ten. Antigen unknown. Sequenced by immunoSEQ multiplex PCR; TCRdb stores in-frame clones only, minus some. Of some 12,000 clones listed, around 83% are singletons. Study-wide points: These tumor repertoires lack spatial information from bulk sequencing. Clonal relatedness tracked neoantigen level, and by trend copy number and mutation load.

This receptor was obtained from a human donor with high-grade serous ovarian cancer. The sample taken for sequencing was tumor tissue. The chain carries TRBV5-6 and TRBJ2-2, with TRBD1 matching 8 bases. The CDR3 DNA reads TGTGCCAGCAGCACAGGGGGGACGGGAGCGTGGCGGGAGCTGTTTTTT. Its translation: CASSTGGTGAWRELFF.